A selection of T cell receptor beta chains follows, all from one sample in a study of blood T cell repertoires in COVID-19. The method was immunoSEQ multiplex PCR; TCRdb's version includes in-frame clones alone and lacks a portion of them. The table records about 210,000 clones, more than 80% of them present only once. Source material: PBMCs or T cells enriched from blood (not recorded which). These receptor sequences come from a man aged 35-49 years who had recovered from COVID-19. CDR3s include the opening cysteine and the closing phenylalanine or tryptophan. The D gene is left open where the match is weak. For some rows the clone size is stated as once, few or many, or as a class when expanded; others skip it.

CASSPGLVLGGYTF | TGTGCCAGCTCACCTGGACTGGTTCTAGGTGGCTACACCTTC | TRBJ1-2 | - | TRBV18 | -
CASSAPRRAGELFF | TGTGCCAGCAGCGCCCCCCGGAGGGCCGGGGAGCTGTTTTTT | TRBJ2-2 | - | TRBV9 | -
CASSLAGGTPNSPLHF | TGTGCCAGCAGCTTAGCGGGAGGGACTCCCAATTCACCCCTCCACTTT | TRBJ1-6 | - | TRBV7-6 | -
CATSQGKGGRETQYF | TGTGCCACCTCCCAAGGAAAGGGAGGGCGGGAGACCCAGTACTTC | TRBJ2-5 | TRBD2 | TRBV5-4 | -
CASSLGQVNEKLFF | TGTGCCAGCAGCTTAGGGCAGGTCAATGAAAAACTGTTTTTT | TRBJ1-4 | - | TRBV7-9 | once
CASSLTSGRLTDTQYF | TGTGCCAGCAGCTTAACTAGCGGGAGGTTGACAGATACGCAGTATTTT | TRBJ2-3 | TRBD2 | TRBV7-2 | -
CASSDSWGGYYEQYF | TGTGCCAGCAGTGACTCCTGGGGGGGGTACTACGAGCAGTACTTC | TRBJ2-7 | TRBD2 | TRBV6-4 | -
CASRGTDEAFF | TGTGCCAGCAGAGGGACAGATGAAGCTTTCTTT | TRBJ1-1 | TRBD1 | TRBV2 | -
CSVEGDSYGYTF | TGCAGCGTTGAAGGGGACAGCTATGGCTACACCTTC | TRBJ1-2 | TRBD1 | TRBV29-1 | -
CASTGQGALEETQYF | TGCGCCAGCACGGGACAGGGGGCGTTGGAAGAGACCCAGTACTTC | TRBJ2-5 | TRBD1 | TRBV5-1 | once
CASSSRDNGEQYF | TGTGCCAGCAGCTCCCGGGACAACGGCGAGCAGTACTTC | TRBJ2-7 | - | TRBV7-2 | -
CASSQGAGVNEQYF | TGTGCCAGCAGCCAAGGAGCGGGGGTAAACGAGCAGTACTTC | TRBJ2-7 | TRBD2 | TRBV3-1/TRBV3-2 | few
CASGAVSGNTIYF | TGTGCCAGCGGAGCAGTTTCGGGAAACACCATATATTTT | TRBJ1-3 | - | TRBV18 | once
CASSIGSDSPLHF | TGTGCCAGTAGTATAGGGAGTGATTCACCCCTCCACTTT | TRBJ1-6 | - | TRBV19 | -
CASRRTGATLPGYTF | TGTGCCAGCAGGCGGACAGGGGCCACCCTCCCTGGCTACACCTTC | TRBJ1-2 | TRBD1 | TRBV2 | -